This TCR beta chain was identified during a study of cytomegalovirus exposure and HLA in healthy donors (dated by TCRdb to the late 2010s). Concerning the study at large: An earlier analysis of approximately 640 of the donors reported 276 Gb of sequence data and 120 million or so unique TCR beta sequences from roughly 180 million T cells. Roughly 5 DR-DQ haplotypes were treated as single units for association and clustering because of strong linkage in the cohort. Of the roughly 410 genotyped donors, over 80% were placed in the genetic ancestry cluster associated with self-reported Caucasian donors. In an earlier analysis of 587 of the donors, high-throughput TCR beta sequencing was used to judge whether each TCR beta V gene segment behaved as functional or pseudogenic. Every discovery cohort repertoire had been produced on one sequencing platform. In addition to the first cohort of approximately 650 subjects, a separate validation cohort of approximately 120 different subjects was used. To predict cytomegalovirus infection status, the study combined high-throughput TCR immunosequencing, statistical association of individual TCRs with disease status, and machine learning. Donor age, sex, ethnicity and CMV serostatus were compiled together with the repertoire data. The number of donors typed differed by locus, with about 620-630 for A, B, C, DRB1 and DQB1, roughly 520 for DQA1, 606 for DPA1, and under 490 for DPB1. The study aimed to test whether cataloging public T cell receptors could reveal signatures of past pathogen exposure. Both class I and class II loci were covered by HLA typing, at four-digit resolution. In a later genetic analysis, genome-wide SNP genotypes for about three fifths of the 666 donors were used, and that subset was treated as a discovery cohort. Among some 400 genotyped donors of the cohort, an average of around 250,000 unique TCR beta nucleotide sequences was sequenced per donor, of which roughly 17% were non-productive. About 320 gigabases of sequencing data and approximately 85 million unique TCR sequences were included in an early release covering around 600 HLA-typed donors. Using immunosequencing, the study profiled T cell repertoires from approximately 700 subjects and related those repertoires to cytomegalovirus serostatus. A later analysis re-analyzed previously published TCR beta repertoires from 650 to 800 donors and added high-resolution HLA genotyping to study TCR occurrence patterns. The later analysis used no new phenotypic data to find candidate immune exposures, relying instead on TCR beta sequences and their occurrence across donors.

Notes on this clone: Its antigen has not been determined. Per-base quality was not reported, and no clone a single base away is much larger than it.

The protocol used for the library was the immunoSEQ multiplex PCR assay. For the multiplex PCR, a mixture combining 60 forward primers for TCR Vbeta segments and 13 reverse primers for TCR Jbeta segments was used. The CDR3 region of rearranged TCR beta genes was amplified from genomic DNA by a multiplex PCR assay. The amplified TCR beta libraries were sequenced on the Illumina HiSeq System as 87-base-pair reads. The authors processed their data as follows. Across the roughly 640 repertoires, a later analysis counted tens of millions of unique TCR beta chains, some 11 million of which were shared by at least two donors. A nearest-neighbor algorithm error-corrected the raw reads and collapsed the reads into unique sequences, merging closely related sequences to remove PCR and sequencing errors. CDR3 sequences were aligned to IMGT reference sequences to assign V, D and J gene segments. Each retained sequence needed at least a six-nucleotide match to both a V gene segment and a J gene segment. A rearrangement counted as productive if the CDR3 had no stop codons and remained in frame with V and J, and every other rearrangement counted as non-productive. Following IMGT convention, CDR3 was defined as the stretch from the second conserved V-encoded cysteine up to the conserved J-encoded phenylalanine. In an earlier analysis of around 540 of the donors, sequences lacking an unambiguous match to a single V gene segment were excluded. In an earlier analysis of roughly 600 of the donors, a V segment was called functional when productive rearrangements were above 56.7%, and segregating when the standard deviation between donors exceeded 5%. A statistical classification framework was developed to diagnose cytomegalovirus status using the catalog of TCR beta chain sequences. In a later analysis, V and J genes were assigned by comparing TCR nucleotide sequences against IMGT/GENE-DB human TR gene sequences. In a later analysis, CDR3 sequences and most-parsimonious VDJ recombination scenarios were assigned using the TCRdist pipeline. In a later analysis, each TCR beta chain was defined by its CDR3 amino acid sequence together with its V-gene family, and reads lacking a unique V-gene family were excluded. In a later analysis, fewer than 600 highly shared, low-generation-probability nucleotide sequences were removed to address suspected cross-contamination and a sequencing artifact. A later analysis calculated a clonal expansion index for each public chain from normalized within-repertoire ranks of inferred template counts. In a later analysis, generation probabilities were computed using a VDJ recombination model fitted to out-of-frame rearrangements, and the results were checked against IGoR. In a later analysis, hypergeometric tests were used to score TCR-TCR, TCR-HLA and TCR-CMV co-occurrence, with a repertoire-size bias correction applied to TCR pairs. In a later analysis, false discovery rates were estimated by permuting HLA or CMV assignments 20 times. In a later analysis, co-occurring TCRs were grouped with DBSCAN, and TCRdist sequence similarity was added when clustering was performed within HLA-allele-positive subsets. For co-occurrence clustering, repertoires with fewer than 30,000 or more than 120,000 public chains were excluded, along with several repertoires with anomalous nucleotide sharing. This is the immuneACCESS table as TCRdb keeps it, with only in-frame sequences that have V and J called. A part of the clones is gone; compared with another copy, unresolved V genes explain less than half, and the rest is unexplained. The D gene and trimming were derived from the DNA, and the V and J assignments and clone size from that table. The sample table holds roughly 100,000 clones, of which 75% were seen once. The ten largest make up 2.5% of the sample.

General study outcomes and caveats: Some IMGT-functional V segments, including TRBV6-2 and TRBV6-3, could not be told apart with the 87-base-pair reads, so those segments were excluded. For the cohort, immune exposure information was limited to CMV serostatus. In a later analysis, most CMV-associated TCR beta chains were found to appear HLA-restricted, with HLA associations seemingly driven largely by CMV exposure. Linkage disequilibrium might explain the correlated functional status among segregating V segments, but an unknown experimental factor could not be ruled out. Because counts were too low, roughly 16 rarely observed V segments, including chromosome 9 orphons, were left out of the earlier analysis of 587 of the donors. In a later analysis, about 17,000 TCR beta sequences were associated with specific HLA alleles at a false discovery rate of 0.05. Compared with equally common non-associated chains, HLA-associated TCR beta chains in a later analysis were more clonally expanded and had lower generation probabilities. In a later analysis, TCR association rates were found to vary across HLA loci, with the most associated TCRs seen for DRB1 alleles and the fewest for HLA-C alleles. V-gene and J-gene trimming of TCR beta chains was associated with a missense DCLRE1C variant in a later genetic analysis, and the association was replicated in an independent cohort. Most TCR sequences were observed very rarely across donors, whereas some public TCRs were present in many individuals. In both the original and validation cohorts, the classifier was reported to diagnose cytomegalovirus status with high specificity and sensitivity. HLA typing was unavailable for some donors at each locus, so association tests used only the typed subset. A later genetic analysis reported fewer N-insertions in productive TCRs among donors in an Asian-associated ancestry cluster than the roughly 620-donor mean. The authors suggested that the approach could potentially be generalized to other disease states and immunological phenotypes. A cluster of highly shared sequence variants was judged likely to be a technical artifact of the sequencing pipeline. In the study, roughly 160 TCR beta chains were listed as associated with cytomegalovirus. In an earlier analysis of approximately 590 of the donors, most TCR beta V segments appeared in productive rearrangements about 87% or about 30% of the time, broadly matching IMGT annotations. When HLA alleles, especially DR and DQ, strongly co-occurred, attributing TCR associations to individual alleles was difficult. Presence/absence analyses assumed roughly uniform sequencing depth across donors, an assumption that may not hold. The cohort was sequenced for TCR beta chains only, and without alpha or paired-chain data the features that could be detected were limited. A further reported finding was that TCR beta sequences accurately predicted the HLA-A and HLA-B alleles for most subjects in the first cohort. In vitro tests confirmed that a few of the cytomegalovirus-associated TCR beta chains recognize cytomegalovirus antigens. In a later analysis, several top co-occurrence clusters were reported to appear linked to parvovirus B19, influenza, CMV and Epstein-Barr virus.

As encoded in the germline V gene, CDR1 is SGHVS while CDR2 is FQNEAQ. Inclusive of the bounding cysteine and phenylalanine, the CDR3 is 16 residues long. Only the CDR3 region is kept as DNA, spanning 48 bases read in frame from base 1. V gives up 0 bases and J gives up 5 bases, and the segment between their germline ends measures 14 bases. The cohort comprised around 690 healthy bone marrow donors. All cohort members were sampled while nominally healthy, although unrecorded immune exposures were likely present. The donor tested CMV seronegative, placing the donor among the 300 to 450 seronegative members of the cohort. A peripheral blood sample was provided by each donor, and peripheral blood mononuclear cells were used for TCR beta sequencing. Genomic DNA extraction from the blood cell samples was performed with the Qiagen DNeasy Blood Extraction Kit.

What was sequenced was PBMCs. The receptor comes from a man aged 40-55 years in good health and CMV-seronegative. Recombination connected TRBV7-8 to TRBJ1-5, with a weak D call of TRBD1 (5 bases match). The DNA is as follows: TGTGCCAGCAGCTTAGCTGTTTTGGGGGGGGATCAGCCCCAGCATTTT. This codes for CASSLAVLGGDQPQHF.